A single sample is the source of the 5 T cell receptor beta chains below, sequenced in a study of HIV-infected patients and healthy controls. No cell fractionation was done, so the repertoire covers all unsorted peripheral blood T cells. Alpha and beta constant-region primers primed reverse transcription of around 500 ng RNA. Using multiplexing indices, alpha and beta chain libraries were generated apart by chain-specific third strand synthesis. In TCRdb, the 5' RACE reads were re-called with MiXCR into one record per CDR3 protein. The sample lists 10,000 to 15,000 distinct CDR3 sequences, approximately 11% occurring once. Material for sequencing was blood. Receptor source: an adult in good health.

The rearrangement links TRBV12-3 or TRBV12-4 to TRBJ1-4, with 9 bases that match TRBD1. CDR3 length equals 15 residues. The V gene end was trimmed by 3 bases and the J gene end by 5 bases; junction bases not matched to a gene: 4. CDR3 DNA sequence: TGTGCCAGCAGTTTTCGAGGACAGGGGAATGAAAAACTGTTTTTT. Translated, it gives CASSFRGQGNEKLFF.

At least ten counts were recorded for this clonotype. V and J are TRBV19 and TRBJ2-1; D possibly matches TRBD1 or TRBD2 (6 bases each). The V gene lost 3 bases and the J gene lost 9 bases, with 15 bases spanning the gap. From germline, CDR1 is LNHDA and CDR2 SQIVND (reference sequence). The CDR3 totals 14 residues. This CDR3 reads CASSMGGSRSEQFF. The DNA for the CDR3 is TGTGCCAGTAGTATGGGGGGCTCGCGAAGTGAGCAGTTCTTC.

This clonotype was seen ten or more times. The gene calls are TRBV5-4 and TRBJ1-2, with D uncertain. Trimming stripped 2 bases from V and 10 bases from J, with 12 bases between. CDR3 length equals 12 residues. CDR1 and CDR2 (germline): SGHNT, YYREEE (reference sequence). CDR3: CASSLLVPSYTF. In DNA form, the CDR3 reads TGTGCCAGCAGCTTACTCGTTCCCTCCTACACCTTC. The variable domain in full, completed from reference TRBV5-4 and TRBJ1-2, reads ETGVTQSPTHLIKTRGQQVTLRCSSQSGHNTVSWYQQALGQGPQFIFQYYREEENGRGNFPPRFSGLQFPNYSSELNVNALELDDSALYLCASSLLVPSYTFGSGTRLTVV.

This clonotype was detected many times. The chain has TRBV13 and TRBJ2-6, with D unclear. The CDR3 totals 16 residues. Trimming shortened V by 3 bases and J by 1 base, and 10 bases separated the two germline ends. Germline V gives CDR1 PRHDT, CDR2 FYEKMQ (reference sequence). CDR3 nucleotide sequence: TGTGCCAGCAGCTTGTCAGGCCGATCTGGGGCCAACGTCCTGACTTTC. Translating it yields CASSLSGRSGANVLTF.

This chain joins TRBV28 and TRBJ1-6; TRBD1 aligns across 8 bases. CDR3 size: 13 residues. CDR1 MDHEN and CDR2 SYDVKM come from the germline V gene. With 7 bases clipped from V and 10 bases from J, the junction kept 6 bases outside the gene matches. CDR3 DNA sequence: TGTGCCAGCATGGAGACAGGGGACTCACCCCTCCACTTT. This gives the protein CASMETGDSPLHF.